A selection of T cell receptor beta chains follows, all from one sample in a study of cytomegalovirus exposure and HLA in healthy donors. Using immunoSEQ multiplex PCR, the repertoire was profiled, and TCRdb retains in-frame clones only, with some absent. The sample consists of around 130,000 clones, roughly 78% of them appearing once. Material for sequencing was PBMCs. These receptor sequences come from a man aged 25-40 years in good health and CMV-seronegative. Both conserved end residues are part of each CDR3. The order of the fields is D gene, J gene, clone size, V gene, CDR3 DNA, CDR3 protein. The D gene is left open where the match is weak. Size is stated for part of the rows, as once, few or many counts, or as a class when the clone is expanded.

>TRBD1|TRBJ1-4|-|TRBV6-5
TGTGCCAGCAGTTCCCTTACGACAGGGGCTAATGAAAAACTGTTTTTT
CASSSLTTGANEKLFF
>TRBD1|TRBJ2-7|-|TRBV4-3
TGCGCCAGCAGCCAACAAGACAGGGGTCCCCACGAGCAGTACTTC
CASSQQDRGPHEQYF
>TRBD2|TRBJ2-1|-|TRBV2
TGTGCCAGCAGTGTCAGACTAGCGGCCTACAATGAGCAGTTCTTC
CASSVRLAAYNEQFF
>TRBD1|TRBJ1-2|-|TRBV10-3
TGTGCCATCTCGGCAGGGGGGTCCAACTATGGCTACACCTTC
CAISAGGSNYGYTF
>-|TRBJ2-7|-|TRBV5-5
TGTGCCAGCAGCTTTGCCAGGGTGAGCTCCTACGAGCAGTACTTC
CASSFARVSSYEQYF
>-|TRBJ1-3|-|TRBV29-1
TGCAGCGTTGAACCCAACCCAGGCTCTGGAAACACCATATATTTT
CSVEPNPGSGNTIYF
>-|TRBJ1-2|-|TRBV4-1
TGCGCCAGCAGTGGACAGAATCCTGGCTACACCTTC
CASSGQNPGYTF
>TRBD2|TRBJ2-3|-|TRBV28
TGTGCCAGCAGTTTAAATCACGGACTAGCGGGAGATACGCAGTATTTT
CASSLNHGLAGDTQYF
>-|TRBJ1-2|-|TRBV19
TGTGCCAGTAGTACCCGACAGATGAATAATGGCTACACCTTC
CASSTRQMNNGYTF
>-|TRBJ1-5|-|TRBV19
TGTGCCACCACTCCGGGGGGCTCTGGGCAGCCCCAGCATTTT
CATTPGGSGQPQHF
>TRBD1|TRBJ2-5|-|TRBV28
TGTGCCAGCAGTCAGTACCGACAGGGGCGGAAGACCCAGTACTTC
CASSQYRQGRKTQYF
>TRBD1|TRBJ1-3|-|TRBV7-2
TGTGCCAGCAGCGGGGACAGGGGAAACACCATATATTTT
CASSGDRGNTIYF
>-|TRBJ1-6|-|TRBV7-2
TGTGCCAGCAGTTTTCTCTCCGTGAATTCACCCCTCCACTTT
CASSFLSVNSPLHF
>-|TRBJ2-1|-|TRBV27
TGTGCCAGCAGGTTCGGGGGAACTACCTACAATGAGCAGTTCTTC
CASRFGGTTYNEQFF
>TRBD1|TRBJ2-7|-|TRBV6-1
TGTGCCAGCGCAAGGGACAGCAACTACGAGCAGTACTTC
CASARDSNYEQYF
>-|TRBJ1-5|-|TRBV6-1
TGTGCCAGCAGTGCAGGGGTCCATAGCAATCAGCCCCAGCATTTT
CASSAGVHSNQPQHF
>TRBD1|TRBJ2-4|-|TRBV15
TGTGCCACCAGCCCGGACAGGGGGGGGGAAGGCAAAAACATTCAGTACTTC
CATSPDRGGEGKNIQYF
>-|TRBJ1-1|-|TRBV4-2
TGTGCCAGCAGCCAAGATCTGCGGAAAGAACGGGCTTTCTTT
CASSQDLRKERAFF
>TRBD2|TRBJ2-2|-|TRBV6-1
TGTGCCAGCAGAAAAGAACTAGCGGGGACCGGGGAGCTGTTTTTT
CASRKELAGTGELFF
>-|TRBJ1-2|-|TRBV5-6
TGTGCCAGCAGCTTGAAGCGGGGGTGGTATGGCTACACCTTC
CASSLKRGWYGYTF
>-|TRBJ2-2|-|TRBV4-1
TGCGCCAGCAGCCAAGCTCACAGGGACACGAACACCGGGGAGCTGTTTTTT
CASSQAHRDTNTGELFF
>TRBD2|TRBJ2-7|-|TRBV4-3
TGCGCCAGCAGCCGGATAGCGGGGGCCTACGAGCAGTACTTC
CASSRIAGAYEQYF
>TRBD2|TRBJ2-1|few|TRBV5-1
TGCGCCAGCAGCTTGGCCGAGGCTAGCGGGGGCTATGAGCAGTTCTTC
CASSLAEASGGYEQFF
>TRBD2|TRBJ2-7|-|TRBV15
TGTGCCACCAGCAGAGCCCCCTGGGTTAGCGGGCACTACGAGCAGTACTTC
CATSRAPWVSGHYEQYF
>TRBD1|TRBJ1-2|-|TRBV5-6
TGTGCCAGCAGCACCCTGACAGGGGTTAACTATGGCTACACCTTC
CASSTLTGVNYGYTF
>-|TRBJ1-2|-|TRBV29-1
TGCAGCGTTGACGGGCAGGGGTTGTCCAACTATGGCTACACCTTC
CSVDGQGLSNYGYTF
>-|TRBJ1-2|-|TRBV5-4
TGTGCCAGCAGCTTGAAATCGGGGGGTAACTATGGCTACACCTTC
CASSLKSGGNYGYTF
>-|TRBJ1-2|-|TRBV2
TGTGCCAGCAGTCAGGCGTCTGTGGACTATGGCTACACCTTC
CASSQASVDYGYTF
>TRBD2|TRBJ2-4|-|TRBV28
TGTGCCAGCAGTTATAGGACTAGCGGGGGGGCGGGAAACATTCAGTACTTC
CASSYRTSGGAGNIQYF
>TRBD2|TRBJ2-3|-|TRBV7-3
TGTGCCAGCAGCTTACAAGCGGGAGGCACAGATACGCAGTATTTT
CASSLQAGGTDTQYF
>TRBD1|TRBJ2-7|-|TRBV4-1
TGCGCCAGCAGCCAATCCAGGGGGCGTAATCGTTACGAGCAGTACTTC
CASSQSRGRNRYEQYF
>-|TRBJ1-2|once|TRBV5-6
TGTGCCAGCAGCTCGGGGGGTTATGGCTACACCTTC
CASSSGGYGYTF
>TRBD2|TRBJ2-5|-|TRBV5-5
TGTGCCAGCAGCTTGTACCCCCCACGGCTAGCGGGTCAAGAGACCCAGTACTTC
CASSLYPPRLAGQETQYF
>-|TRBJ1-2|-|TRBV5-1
TGCGCCAGCAGCGCCGGATTGAGAACGAGGGGCTACACCTTC
CASSAGLRTRGYTF
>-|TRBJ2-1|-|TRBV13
TGTGCCAGCAGCTCCCGGGACTCCGCTTACAATGAGCAGTTCTTC
CASSSRDSAYNEQFF
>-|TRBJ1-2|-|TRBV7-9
TGTGCCAGCAGCCCTCCGGGACAACATAACTATGGCTACACCTTC
CASSPPGQHNYGYTF
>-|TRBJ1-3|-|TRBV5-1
TGCGCCAGCAGCTTGGCCGGGGTTGGAAACACCATATATTTT
CASSLAGVGNTIYF
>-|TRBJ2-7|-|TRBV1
TGCACCAGTTCTCGCGGGAGGTCACCGGACCTTCTCTACGAGCAGTACTTC
CTSSRGRSPDLLYEQYF
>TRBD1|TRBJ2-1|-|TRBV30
TGTGCCTGGAGTGGACAGGGGTCGGGTGAGCAGTTCTTC
CAWSGQGSGEQFF
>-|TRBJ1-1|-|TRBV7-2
TGTGCCAGCAGCCAGAGAACTAGGAGGGGAGCTTTCTTT
CASSQRTRRGAFF
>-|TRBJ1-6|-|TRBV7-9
TGTGCCAGCAGCCGACTCGCGGGTGCAGCGGGAACAAATAATTCACCCCTCCACTTT
CASSRLAGAAGTNNSPLHF
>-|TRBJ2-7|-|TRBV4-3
TGCGCCAGCAGCCAAGGATACAGCTCCTACGAGCAGTACTTC
CASSQGYSSYEQYF
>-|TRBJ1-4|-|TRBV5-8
TGTGCCAGCAGCATCACGTACGTCCCGGGACTCGTGGGAGAAAAACTGTTTTTT
CASSITYVPGLVGEKLFF
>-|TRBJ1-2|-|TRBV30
TGTGCCTGGAGTATCGACAGCTATGGCTACACCTTC
CAWSIDSYGYTF
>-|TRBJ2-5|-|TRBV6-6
TGTGCCAGCAGTTACCCTCGGGTCAGTCTAGAGGAGACCCAGTACTTC
CASSYPRVSLEETQYF